Given below is one T cell receptor beta chain in context. Its antigen is not yet known. It has no much larger one-base neighbor in the sample; base qualities were not kept. To prepare the library, PCR was applied. The sequencing machine was a NextSeq 500. Bulk TCR libraries were made following a previously described method, with the TCR primers given in Table S5. Purification of total RNA was performed with the Qiagen AllPrep DNA/RNA kit. Before any analysis, reads coming from multiple sequencing runs of the same library were combined into one pool. The original methods were these. Reads were retained only if an exact TCR constant sequence was present, and the retained reads were trimmed to 150 nt and grouped according to their 12-nt molecular barcodes. Reads within each barcode group were sub-clustered using a 15% Levenshtein threshold, and quality-weighted consensus sequences were constructed for each RNA molecule. Non-functional sequences were filtered out, along with any lower-count sequence sitting one edit away from another sequence. Barcode sub-clusters with fewer than 20% of the maximum read count were removed, based on fitting two negative binomial distributions. The raw public data were reprocessed by TCRdb itself: fastp quality trimming at Q25, MiXCR clonotype calling, in-frame beta chains only. One record per CDR3 amino acid sequence lists the most common genes and DNA. Here the V and J calls rest on TCRdb's processing, not on the authors' analysis. The sample records roughly 630,000 distinct CDR3 sequences, approximately 24% of which are singletons. 0.78% of the sample belongs to the ten largest clones.

This specimen comes from a study of molecular identifiers for immune sequencing clone quantification (dated by TCRdb to the late 2010s). A note on the overall study: In a replicate experiment, RNA from around 20,000 or 100,000 naive CD8 T cells was split into five aliquots, four of which were sequenced. The study was a methods study using CD8 T cells to benchmark molecular-identifier clustering-based TCR repertoire sequencing (MIDCIRS) and TCR RNA copy counting.

The study at large found these results: Spiked-in Jurkat TCR RNA equal to a single cell's worth was reported to be detectable even within one million naive CD8 T cells. Modeling estimated approximately 3 recovered TCR RNA copies per cell, compared with about ten by digital PCR, which implies 25% to 30% capture efficiency. Clones above 20 RNA copies held over 97% of molecules in CMV-specific effector cells but under 1% in naive cells. The sizes of highly expanded clones could end up underestimated when identical TCR molecules share a barcode. When barcode sub-clustering was not used, chimeric consensus sequences inflated TCR diversity, with chimeras reaching as high as 47%. The naive libraries included spiked-in Jurkat TCR RNA (roughly nine copies' worth), and this RNA is not part of the donor repertoire.

Libraries of naive CD8 T cells were generated from about 21,000 to 970,000 sorted cells, with 10%, 30% or 50% of the purified RNA used. On a BD FACSAria II, naive CD8 T cells were FACS-sorted as CD8+CD4-CCR7+CD45RA+ and collected into RLT Plus buffer. To test detection sensitivity, Jurkat RNA equal to around nine TCR copies was added to samples of roughly 19,000-1,100,000 naive CD8 T cells. Enrichment of CD8 T cells was performed with RosetteSep CD8+ T Cell Enrichment Cocktail and Ficoll-Paque, after which ACK red cell lysis was carried out. The CDR3 runs 17 amino acids, cysteine and phenylalanine included. CDR3 DNA only is kept here, 51 bases in frame from base 1. V has 8 bases trimmed and J has 2 bases trimmed; junction bases matching no gene number 15. The germline V gene supplies CDR1 SGHTA and CDR2 FQGNSA.

The receptor comes from a human donor in good health. Some libraries in this study had Jurkat cell RNA spiked in. The sequence links TRBV7-2 to TRBJ2-5; TRBD1 aligns with 9 central bases. Specimen: naive CD8+ T cells from blood, with Jurkat cell RNA spiked in. The cell subset or site label, read with the paper, signifies: FACS-sorted CD8+CD4-CCR7+CD45RA+ naive T cells. CDR3 reads: CASGSPPTGGGQETQYF. The bases are TGTGCCAGCGGCTCACCCCCCACAGGGGGCGGGCAAGAGACCCAGTACTTC.